Below, one TCR beta chain is given with its context. Antigen unknown. The data derive from a study of cytotoxic CD8 clonotypes in ibrutinib-treated CLL. Study-level information: Response samples were taken after a median of about 12 months on treatment, range 6 to 36. Study-wide findings and caveats: Clonality was elevated at ibrutinib response and had returned toward baseline at progression.

Sequencing was performed with immunoSEQ multiplex PCR; in TCRdb, only in-frame clones are kept and a portion is missing. The table lists about 45,000 clones, under 80% of them singletons. This CDR3 contains 14 residues. Between the trimmed V and J ends, which lost 4 bases and 1 base, there was a span of 7 bases. Germline CDR1 LGHNT, CDR2 FRNRAP. This chain connects TRBV12-5 to TRBJ2-2; TRBD1 is a possible D gene (5 bases). Here the sequenced sample was PBMCs, taken after 24 months of ibrutinib treatment. The clonotype was recovered from a human donor with chronic lymphocytic leukemia. The CDR3 spells CASGSGQNTGELFF. Here the CDR3 DNA reads TGTGCTAGTGGTTCCGGACAGAACACCGGGGAGCTGTTTTTT.